This T cell receptor beta chain was profiled in a study of T cells after posttransplantation cyclophosphamide. Study results and limitations: Recipient CMV seropositivity and CMV reactivation strongly tracked TRB clonality.

A marrow graft followed busulfan-fludarabine conditioning, with cyclophosphamide on days +3 and +4. Comment on this clone: Its target is unknown.

Germline V CDR1 and CDR2: SGHRS, YFSETQ. The CDR3 is 14 amino acids. V was clipped by 0 bases and J by 1 base, with 7 bases between them. Method: immunoSEQ multiplex PCR; TCRdb's copy keeps in-frame clones and lacks some. Among roughly 23,000 clones listed, approximately 87% were seen once. The chain links TRBV5-1 to TRBJ1-1, with D hard to call. This specimen consisted of PBMCs, obtained after allogeneic stem cell transplant with posttransplant cyclophosphamide. The clonotype was recovered from a female patient between 25 and 45 years old who received an allogeneic stem cell transplant from an unrelated donor, was CMV-positive, and had no GVHD. Some T cells may have come from the graft donor. CDR3 protein: CASSLARGNTEAFF. In nucleotides, the CDR3 is TGCGCCAGCAGCTTGGCCCGGGGGAACACTGAAGCTTTCTTT.